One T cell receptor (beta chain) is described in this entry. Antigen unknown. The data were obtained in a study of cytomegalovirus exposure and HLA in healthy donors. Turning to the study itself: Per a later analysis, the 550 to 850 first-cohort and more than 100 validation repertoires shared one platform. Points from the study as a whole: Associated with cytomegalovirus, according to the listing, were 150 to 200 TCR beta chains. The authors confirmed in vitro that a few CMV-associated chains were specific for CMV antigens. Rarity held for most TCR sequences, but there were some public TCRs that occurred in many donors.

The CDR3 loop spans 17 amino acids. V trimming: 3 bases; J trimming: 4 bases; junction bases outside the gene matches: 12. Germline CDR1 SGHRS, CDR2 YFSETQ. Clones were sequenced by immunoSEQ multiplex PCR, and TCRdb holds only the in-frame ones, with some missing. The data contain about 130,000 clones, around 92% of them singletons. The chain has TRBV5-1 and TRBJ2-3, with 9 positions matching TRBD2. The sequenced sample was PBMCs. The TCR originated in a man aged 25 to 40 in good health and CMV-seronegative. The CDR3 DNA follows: TGCGCCAGCAGCTGGGGTCCCGGCGGGGGGGCCGCAGATACGCAGTATTTT. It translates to CASSWGPGGGAADTQYF.